The clone carrying this T cell receptor (beta chain) appeared a single time. Its antigen is unknown. This sample was included in a study of early stage breast cancer tumors. Overall study: ER+/PR+/HER2- status applied to about 70% of the 16 invasive breast tumors. Average read coverage per sample was approximately 9.4-fold.

The germline V gene has CDR1 MNHNS and CDR2 SASEGT. The CDR3 spans 14 residues. V gave up 6 bases and J gave up 4 bases, with 16 bases separating them. Each sample had two DNA replicates, about 0.47 ug blood or roughly 1.4 ug tissue. Sequencing was performed with immunoSEQ multiplex PCR; in TCRdb, only in-frame clones are kept and a portion is missing. The table lists 28,000 or so clones, around 67% of them singletons. Broader study findings: Commonly generated sequences made up most enriched TCRB sequences shared between patients.

The chain is built from TRBV6-1 and TRBJ2-7; maybe TRBD1 (6 bases). This clonotype was obtained from a person aged 35 to 50 with breast cancer. Sequencing was performed on blood. The chain's CDR3 is CASRGGHNRYEQYF. CDR3 nucleotide sequence: TGTGCCAGCAGAGGGGGACATAATAGGTACGAGCAGTACTTC.